This T cell receptor (beta chain) appears in the sequencing data of a study of identical twins (dated by TCRdb to 2016 to 2017). About the study as a whole: To test whether fetal clonotypes persist, the study used deep sequencing on TCR alpha and beta repertoires from monozygotic twins, unrelated adults of various ages, and cord blood. Replicate twin experiments were performed at different times using different library preparation protocols to rule out contamination. Broad study findings and their caveats: Conclusions relied on cross-sectional statistical analysis, since the same donors could not be followed over many years. In beta out-of-frame sequences, excess twin sharing was weaker, because having fewer shared sequences lowered the signal-to-noise ratio. Compared with coincidental sharing between unrelated individuals, out-of-frame TCR alpha sequences shared between twins showed an excess of sequences with low generation probability. Out-of-frame TCR alpha sharing in monozygotic twins was systematically underestimated by recombination models, whereas sharing between unrelated individuals was in agreement with the recombination models. Zero-insertion analyses could be partly confounded by invariant T cells such as MAIT and iNKT, although diverse VJ usage argued against such confounding for most clonotypes. Abundant cord blood beta clonotypes had fewer insertions, young adult naive repertoires showed a similar but weaker trend, and memory repertoires showed no such trend.

The CDR3 measures 15 amino acids from cysteine to phenylalanine. Left in the record is the CDR3 DNA by itself, 45 bases read in frame from the first base. The CDR1 and CDR2 encoded by the germline V gene are SQVTM and ANQGSEA. Trimming leaves V shorter by 6 bases and J shorter by 8 bases, with the junction holding 14 bases beyond the gene matches. This clonotype was detected many times. The clone's antigen remains unknown. There are no base qualities to consult, and no much larger clone falls within one base. Every donor in the study was a healthy Caucasian. The twin cohort comprised three pairs of female monozygotic twins, all aged about 18 to 29 years. Positive isolation kits from Invitrogen were used to isolate CD4+ and CD8+ T cell populations. To prepare the library, 5' RACE was applied. The instrument was an Illumina HiSeq 2000. A universal primer binding site was introduced by template switching, and a unique molecular identifier was present in the final cDNA, enabling accurate counting of TCR cDNA molecules. First-strand cDNA for TCR alpha and beta chains was synthesized from specific primers in the conserved constant-segment region. To control for contamination, each cDNA library was double barcoded with a SMART-Mk sample barcode plus Illumina barcodes. Two successive PCR steps introduced TruSeq adapter sequences along with Illumina sample barcodes. TCR alpha and beta cDNA libraries were sequenced on the Illumina HiSeq platform with custom primers. Under the source paper's analysis protocol: Raw reads were processed with MiGEC to extract unique molecular identifiers, and MiXCR was used to determine CDR3 positions. For each individual, recombination models were inferred using an EM algorithm with the repgenHMM and IGoR tools. The tcR package in R was used for shared clonotype analysis, with sharing normalized by the product of cloneset sizes. To study raw recombination free of thymic and clonal selection effects, out-of-frame nonproductive sequences were analyzed. Clones were called with MiXCR by TCRdb after fastp trimmed the public reads at Q25, and only in-frame beta chains were retained. For every CDR3 protein sequence, its rows merge into one entry that carries the most common genes and DNA. V and J calls and clone size were set by TCRdb, not the authors. A total of around 230,000 distinct CDR3 sequences appear in this sample, approximately 5.9% of them only once. Together, the top ten hold 14% to 15% of the sample.

The sample was also linked to a second study, of T cells expressing NK-cell markers. As the second publication notes: TCR beta-chain repertoires were profiled in sorted CD3+CD56+NKG2C+, CD3+CD56+NKG2C- and CD3+CD56-NKG2C+ T-cell subsets from about 8 donors. Of the eight sequenced donors, seven were found to be HCMV-seropositive and one was found to be HCMV-seronegative. In several experiments an anti-gammadeltaTCR antibody was added to restrict sorting to alphabetaTCR-expressing T cells. For roughly six donors, the dominant CD3+CD56+NKG2C+ clonotypes were among the top 10 CD8+ clonotypes and accounted for about 1.0-7.5% of CD8+ T cells. Those dominant clonotypes were again the most abundant among CD3+CD56-NKG2C+ cells in a few donors, at roughly 25-60.1%. It remained unclear whether the expanded NKG2C-expressing T cell clones were specific for HCMV antigens. All eight donors whose samples were sequenced were randomly selected healthy volunteers, three of them men and five women. HCMV serostatus was determined by detecting HCMV-specific IgG in serum with a commercial ELISA kit. MIGEC handled demultiplexing of the reads and grouping by UMI, while MiTCR was used to assemble and quantify clonotypes. Only TCR cDNA sequences supported by at least two reads were kept to exclude erroneous sequences. The tcR package was used for downstream repertoire analysis, and clonotypes were matched across fractions by CDR3 nucleotide sequence plus V segment. Antigen specificity was annotated against VDJdb with VDJmatch, allowing one amino acid substitution in CDR3.

The receptor was isolated from a woman aged 18-30 years in good health. The sequenced material came from CD8+ T cells sorted from blood. The chain joins TRBV29-1 to TRBJ2-3, with TRBD1 matching 10 junction bases. The sequenced DNA is TGCAGCGTGGACGGACAGGGGGAGAGGGGTGTTACGCAGTATTTT. Translated, it reads CSVDGQGERGVTQYF.